These 24 T cell receptor beta chains share one sample of origin, sequenced in a study of cytomegalovirus exposure and HLA in healthy donors. The PCR contained 60 Vbeta and 13 Jbeta primers. TCRdb keeps only in-frame clones here, not all; method: immunoSEQ multiplex PCR. The table records about 190,000 clones, roughly 85% of them present only once. The sample consisted of PBMCs. These receptors came from a woman in her late teens or twenties in good health and CMV-seronegative.

This clone was seen only a few times. The rearrangement links TRBV6-5 to TRBJ1-5, with D possibly matching TRBD1 (6 bases). This CDR3 is built from 13 residues. Looked up from germline, CDR1 is MNHEY and CDR2 is SVGAGI. Trimming cost V 5 bases and J 9 bases, with 14 bases left between them. CDR3 coding DNA: TGTGCCAGCAGTCTGGACAGCGCGAGGCCCCAGCATTTT. Its translation: CASSLDSARPQHF.

The genes are TRBV25-1 and TRBJ1-2; possible D gene TRBD1, 6 bases. The CDR3 sequence is 13 residues long. The V end was cut by 7 bases, the J end by 2 bases, with 11 bases between. Germline assignment: CDR1 MGHDK and CDR2 SYGVNS. The CDR3 protein is CASIGGANYGYTF. CDR3 bases: TGTGCCAGCATAGGGGGAGCGAACTATGGCTACACCTTC.

This chain links TRBV19 with TRBJ1-5, with D perhaps TRBD1 (5 bases). V was pared by 7 bases and J by 0 bases, with 28 bases between. The germline gives CDR1 LNHDA, CDR2 SQIVND (reference sequence). The CDR3 loop spans 20 amino acids. The CDR3 here is CASNKPTGTGGVNSNQPQHF. CDR3 coding DNA: TGTGCCAGTAACAAACCGACCGGGACCGGGGGGGTAAATAGCAATCAGCCCCAGCATTTT.

The chain carries TRBV9 and TRBJ1-2, with no clear D. Germline V gives CDR1 SGDLS, CDR2 YYNGEE. The CDR3 covers 12 residues. Trimming removed 3 bases from V and 7 bases from J, with 10 bases in between. CDR3 region: CASSASGLGYTF. The CDR3 DNA sequence: TGTGCCAGCAGCGCCTCAGGACTTGGCTACACCTTC.

J is TRBJ2-5 and V is TRBV27, with TRBD2 as a possible D gene (5 bases). V lost 1 base and J 4 bases, leaving 16 bases between the germline ends. CDR3 size: 16 residues. Germline loops: CDR1 MNHEY, CDR2 SMNVEV (reference sequence). In DNA form, the CDR3 reads TGTGCCAGCAGTTTATTAGGGAGTCCCCCGCCAGAGACCCAGTACTTC. This encodes CASSLLGSPPPETQYF.

The rearrangement links TRBV30 to TRBJ2-7, with D perhaps matching TRBD1 (6 bases). Germline assignment: CDR1 GTSNPN and CDR2 SVGIG (reference sequence). V was pared by 2 bases and J by 5 bases, with 10 bases between. The CDR3 has 12 residues. CDR3 nucleotide sequence: TGTGCCTGGAGTTCAGGGGATGACGAGCAGTACTTC. Its protein is CAWSSGDDEQYF. Looking up the rest from reference TRBV30 and TRBJ2-7 gives the full variable domain: SQTIHQWPATLVQPVGSPLSLECTVEGTSNPNLYWYRQAAGRGLQLLFYSVGIGQISSEVPQNLSASRPQDRQFILSSKKLLLSDSGFYLCAWSSGDDEQYFGPGTRLTVT.

Points on this clone: Other nucleotide sequences from this sample produce the same CDR3. This chain uses TRBV6-5 with TRBJ2-1, with D unresolved. The CDR3 covers 11 residues. Germline-derived CDR1 and CDR2 are MNHEY and SVGAGI. V lost 2 bases to trimming and J lost 10 bases, with 6 bases between them. The CDR3, as DNA: TGTGCCAGCAGTTACGGCAGGGAGCAGTTCTTC. This encodes CASSYGREQFF.

V gene TRBV27 combines with J gene TRBJ2-1, with a possible D match to TRBD2 (6 bases). Per germline, CDR1 MNHEY and CDR2 SMNVEV (reference sequence). The CDR3 spans 15 residues. V was cut by 3 bases and J by 7 bases, with 16 bases left in between. The CDR3 DNA follows: TGTGCCAGCAGTTTGGCGGGACCCGGTGGGAATGAGCAGTTCTTC. As protein: CASSLAGPGGNEQFF.

V is TRBV30 and J is TRBJ2-1; D might be TRBD2 (6 bases). The CDR3 is made up of 14 amino acids. V lost 4 bases and J lost 10, with 20 bases in between. Germline V gene sequence: CDR1 GTSNPN, CDR2 SVGIG (reference sequence). This chain's CDR3 is CAWTTGTALEEQFF. CDR3 in DNA: TGTGCCTGGACTACCGGGACTGCCCTTGAGGAGCAGTTCTTC.

The chain recombines TRBV29-1 with TRBJ2-7, with 7 nucleotides matching TRBD2. This CDR3 contains 14 residues. Germline V gene sequence: CDR1 SQVTM, CDR2 ANQGSEA. V gave up 4 bases and J gave up 4 bases; unmatched junction bases: 10. CDR3 region: CSVGVGGRPYEQYF. CDR3 sequence (DNA): TGCAGCGTTGGAGTCGGCGGGAGACCATACGAGCAGTACTTC.

J is TRBJ2-6 and V is TRBV9, with 9 bases that match TRBD2. The CDR3 has 18 residues. Per the germline V gene, CDR1 is SGDLS and CDR2 is YYNGEE. V lost 4 bases and J lost 3; bases outside the gene matches: 11. The CDR3 DNA reads TGTGCCAGCAGCCTCGCAGGAGCGGGAGGTGGTGGGGCCAACGTCCTGACTTTC. This sequence encodes CASSLAGAGGGGANVLTF. The whole variable domain, remainder taken from reference TRBV9 and TRBJ2-6, is DSGVTQTPKHLITATGQRVTLRCSPRSGDLSVYWYQQSLDQGLQFLIQYYNGEERAKGNILERFSAQQFPDLHSELNLSSLELGDSALYFCASSLAGAGGGGANVLTFGAGSRLTVL.

Regarding this clone: Other DNA sequences in this specimen translate into the identical CDR3. The chain couples TRBV12-5 to TRBJ2-1; TRBD2 aligns across 8 bases. Trimming took 8 bases from V and 7 from J; bases not matched to a gene: 16. CDR3 length: 16 amino acids. Germline V gene sequence: CDR1 LGHNT, CDR2 FRNRAP. Here the CDR3 reads CASSGGGTSNRNEQFF. CDR3 sequence (DNA): TGTGCTAGTAGTGGGGGGGGGACTAGTAATAGGAATGAGCAGTTCTTC.

The CDR3 spells CASSLGAPGGVAGVTQYF. In DNA form, the CDR3 reads TGTGCCAGCAGCTTAGGGGCACCGGGGGGAGTAGCGGGAGTGACGCAGTATTTT. The chain has TRBV7-6 and TRBJ2-3, with 9 positions matching TRBD2. CDR3 size: 18 residues. Germline assignment: CDR1 SGHVS and CDR2 FNYEAQ. V was pared by 1 base and J by 9 bases, with 17 bases of the junction left unmatched.

A word on this clone: The sample carries other DNA sequences with the same CDR3. This chain links TRBV2 with TRBJ1-1; the D gene is possibly TRBD1 (6 bases). The V and J ends lost 4 bases and 1 base respectively, with 13 bases between them. Germline CDR1 and CDR2: SNHLY and FYNNEI. This CDR3 spans 15 amino acids. CDR3 amino acids: CASSGGPVGNTEAFF. CDR3 DNA sequence: TGTGCCAGCAGTGGGGGGCCAGTCGGGAACACTGAAGCTTTCTTT.

This clone was seen only a few times. This sequence joins TRBV4-3 and TRBJ1-4; D ambiguous. V was trimmed by 0 bases and J by 5 bases, leaving 7 bases between them. This CDR3 region has 14 residues. Germline values: CDR1 LGHNA, CDR2 YSLEER. CDR3 sequence reads: CASSQESSNEKLFF. For the CDR3, the DNA is TGCGCCAGCAGCCAAGAGTCCTCGAATGAAAAACTGTTTTTT.

This clone turned up a few times. V usage is TRBV4-3 and J usage is TRBJ1-2; 7 nucleotides align to TRBD1. The CDR3 sequence is 15 residues long. CDR1 is LGHNA and CDR2 is YSLEER in the germline V gene. V was pared by 8 bases and J by 2 bases, with 11 bases of the junction left unmatched. Here the CDR3 reads CASRIRDSGNYGYTF. The CDR3 coding sequence is TGCGCCAGCCGGATTCGGGACAGTGGGAACTATGGCTACACCTTC.

The V call is TRBV2, the J call TRBJ1-2; D is perhaps TRBD1 (5 bases). CDR3 length equals 14 residues. Germline V gene lookup returns CDR1 SNHLY and CDR2 FYNNEI. Trimming pared 3 bases from V and 1 base from J, leaving 9 bases between. The CDR3 sequence is CASSEQGYNYGYTF. The CDR3 DNA reads as TGTGCCAGCAGTGAGCAGGGCTATAACTATGGCTACACCTTC.

The chain employs TRBV27 and TRBJ2-7; perhaps TRBD1 as D (6 bases). This CDR3 has 14 residues. The germline V gene has CDR1 MNHEY and CDR2 SMNVEV (reference sequence). V dropped 6 bases and J dropped 2 bases, with 14 bases sitting between them. The CDR3 DNA is TGTGCCAGCAGGCTACAGGGTTCCCCCTACGAGCAGTACTTC. This codes for CASRLQGSPYEQYF.

The rearrangement joins TRBV6-8 to TRBJ2-5; TRBD2 matches 9 bases. The CDR3 contains 16 residues. The germline CDR1 and CDR2 sequences are MNHGY and SAAAGT. V trimming: 6 bases; J trimming: 3 bases; junction bases outside the gene matches: 11. The CDR3 loop reads CASSNSAGGKKETQYF. Written as DNA, the CDR3 is TGTGCCAGCAGCAACTCCGCGGGAGGGAAGAAAGAGACCCAGTACTTC.

Remarks on this clone: A junction boundary mismatches the germline segment, possibly from a read error. The chain is built from TRBV7-8 and TRBJ2-7; no definite D call. The CDR3 runs 12 residues. Germline V gene data show CDR1 as SGHVS and CDR2 as FQNEAQ. DNA of the CDR3: TGTGCCAGCAGCTTATCTTCCTCCGAGCAGTACTTC. It encodes CASSLSSSEQYF. Together with reference TRBV7-8 and TRBJ2-7, the CDR3 gives the full variable domain: GAGVSQSPRYKVAKRGQDVALRCDPISGHVSLFWYQQALGQGPEFLTYFQNEAQLDKSGLPSDRFFAERPEGSVSTLKIQRTQQEDSAVYLCASSLSSSEQYFGPGTRLTVT.

The chain employs TRBV7-2 and TRBJ2-7, with 14 bases matching TRBD2. V shed 3 bases, J shed 9 bases, and the junction held 10 bases outside the gene matches. This CDR3 is built from 16 residues. Per the germline V gene, CDR1 is SGHTA and CDR2 is FQGNSA. The CDR3: CASSFRLAGGPGRQYF. CDR3 nucleotides: TGTGCCAGCAGCTTCCGACTAGCGGGAGGGCCGGGGAGGCAGTACTTC.

The chain uses TRBV11-3 and TRBJ1-1; D not certain. CDR1 and CDR2 (germline): SGHNT, YENEEA. This CDR3 is 13 amino acids long. Trimming removed 1 base from V and 1 base from J, with 4 bases in between. The DNA for the CDR3 is TGTGCCAGCAGCTTAGCGGGGAACACTGAAGCTTTCTTT. The encoded protein is CASSLAGNTEAFF. The full variable domain, in which reference TRBV11-3 and TRBJ1-1 provide the parts outside the CDR3, is EAGVVQSPRYKIIEKKQPVAFWCNPISGHNTLYWYLQNLGQGPELLIRYENEEAVDDSQLPKDRFSAERLKGVDSTLKIQPAELGDSAVYLCASSLAGNTEAFFGQGTRLTVV.

Only a few counts were recorded for this clone. The chain combines TRBV27 with TRBJ2-1; weak D call: TRBD2 (5 bases). In germline, CDR1 is MNHEY, CDR2 SMNVEV (reference sequence). The CDR3 sequence is 16 residues long. The V end lost 5 bases, the J end lost 9 bases, and 23 bases lay between the germline ends. CDR3 sequence reads: CASSKSPSGWLSEQFF. Written as DNA, the CDR3 is TGTGCCAGCAGTAAGTCCCCCAGCGGTTGGTTAAGTGAGCAGTTCTTC.

This clone has only one observation. The genes are TRBV11-2 and TRBJ1-2; D unresolved. Deletions cut 4 bases from V and 4 bases from J, with 10 bases between. The CDR3 runs to 13 residues. Per the germline V gene, CDR1 is SGHAT and CDR2 is FQNNGV. CDR3 region: CASSYTVFYGYTF. The CDR3 bases are TGTGCCAGCAGCTATACAGTATTCTATGGCTACACCTTC.